One sample yielded the 13 T cell receptor beta chains listed below, sequenced in a study of PD-1 blockade in classical Hodgkin lymphoma. Profiling relied on immunoSEQ multiplex PCR, and the TCRdb table lists in-frame clones only, not all of them. Of 45,000 or so clones listed, roughly 73% are singletons. Documented time point: cycle 4 day 1 (C4D1), after 5 to 7 weeks of nivolumab. The patients all showed relapse after autologous stem cell transplantation, while their brentuximab vedotin exposure varied. The specimen was peripheral blood mononuclear cells (PBMCs), collected before the fourth cycle of nivolumab. The origin of the receptors is a human donor with classical Hodgkin lymphoma.

The V gene is TRBV28, the J gene TRBJ1-1; a weak D match, TRBD1 (6 bases). Germline V gives CDR1 MDHEN, CDR2 SYDVKM. V dropped 5 bases and J dropped 0 bases, with 7 bases sitting between them. The CDR3 contains 13 residues. CDR3 sequence reads: CASSTGLNTEAFF. In DNA, the CDR3 is TGTGCCAGCAGTACAGGGTTGAACACTGAAGCTTTCTTT.

The chain carries TRBV18 and TRBJ2-1, with 8 bases identical to TRBD1. J was trimmed by 7 bases and V by 3 bases; bases with no gene match: 8. The CDR3 covers 15 residues. Per germline, CDR1 KGHSH and CDR2 LQKENI. As DNA, the CDR3 is TGTGCCAGCTCACCTAGGGGACAGGCGGGGAATGAGCAGTTCTTC. It translates to CASSPRGQAGNEQFF.

This chain links TRBV28 with TRBJ1-2; 7 bases are shared with TRBD1. V gave up 5 bases and J gave up 8 bases; unmatched junction bases: 5. Per the germline V gene, CDR1 is MDHEN and CDR2 is SYDVKM. The CDR3 consists of 12 residues. The CDR3 sequence is CASSAGGYGYTF. In DNA, the CDR3 is TGTGCCAGCAGTGCAGGGGGATACGGCTACACCTTC.

The rearrangement uses TRBV29-1 and TRBJ1-1; a possible D gene is TRBD1 (5 bases). The CDR3 extends over 12 amino acids. Trimming took off 6 bases at V and 1 base at J, with 9 bases between the two ends. Looked up from germline, CDR1 is SQVTM and CDR2 is ANQGSEA. CDR3 in DNA: TGCAGCGTAAACACAGGGAACACTGAAGCTTTCTTT. As protein: CSVNTGNTEAFF.

This clone has only a few counts. This chain connects TRBV7-2 to TRBJ1-2; no reliable D call. Germline loops: CDR1 SGHTA, CDR2 FQGNSA. Trimming took 7 bases from V and 8 from J, leaving 11 bases between them. The CDR3 has 11 residues. For the CDR3, the DNA is TGTGCCAGCACCCTCTTCCTGGGCTACACCTTC. Protein: CASTLFLGYTF. Using reference TRBV7-2 and TRBJ1-2 for the parts outside the CDR3, the full variable domain is GAGVSQSPSNKVTEKGKDVELRCDPISGHTALYWYRQSLGQGLEFLIYFQGNSAPDKSGLPSDRFSAERTGGSVSTLTIQRTQQEDSAVYLCASTLFLGYTFGSGTRLTVV.

This clone was seen only once. The V call is TRBV7-9, the J call TRBJ1-3, with D maybe TRBD1 (6 bases). V lost 2 bases and J lost 0, with 11 bases in between. This CDR3 has 16 residues. Looked up from germline, CDR1 is SEHNR and CDR2 is FQNEAQ (reference sequence). This CDR3 reads CASSLSTGTSGNTIYF. For the CDR3, the DNA is TGTGCCAGCAGCTTAAGTACAGGGACCTCTGGAAACACCATATATTTT.

This sequence joins TRBV6-5 and TRBJ2-1; 9 positions agree with TRBD2. Germline V lookup: CDR1 MNHEY, CDR2 SVGAGI. This CDR3 is 16 amino acids long. Germline trimming cut 0 bases from V and 7 bases from J; bases unmatched to any gene: 7. The CDR3 spells CASSYSLSGGLNEQFF. Written as DNA, the CDR3 is TGTGCCAGCAGTTACTCGCTGAGCGGGGGGCTGAATGAGCAGTTCTTC.

The rearrangement joins TRBV28 to TRBJ2-6; a possible D gene is TRBD2 (5 bases). V lost 6 bases, J lost 0 bases, and 9 bases lay in between. The CDR3 length is 15 residues. The germline V gene encodes CDR1 MDHEN and CDR2 SYDVKM. The CDR3 loop is CASSPTSSGANVLTF. CDR3 sequence (DNA): TGTGCCAGCAGCCCCACTAGCTCTGGGGCCAACGTCCTGACTTTC.

Here the CDR3 DNA reads TGTGCCAGTAGCCTCGACAGGGACACTGAAGCTTTCTTT. Its protein is CASSLDRDTEAFF. The chain couples TRBV19 to TRBJ1-1, with TRBD1 identical over 7 bases. CDR3 length equals 13 residues. Germline V gene lookup returns CDR1 LNHDA and CDR2 SQIVND (reference sequence). V lost 6 bases, J lost 3 bases, and 4 bases stayed unmatched.

The chain couples TRBV4-3 to TRBJ1-1; D may be TRBD1 (6 bases). CDR1 is LGHNA, CDR2 YSLEER, per germline. V lost 1 base and J 0 bases, leaving 9 bases between the germline ends. This CDR3 has 15 amino acids. The DNA of the CDR3 is TGCGCCAGCAGCCAAGCGGGACATTTGAACACTGAAGCTTTCTTT. Translating it yields CASSQAGHLNTEAFF.

This chain connects TRBV5-1 to TRBJ1-1; D is unresolved. Trimming removed 4 bases from V and 1 base from J, with 14 bases in between. The CDR3 loop spans 15 amino acids. The germline CDR1 and CDR2 sequences are SGHRS and YFSETQ. CDR3 in DNA: TGCGCCAGCAGCACTGGCGGGGTTTCGAACACTGAAGCTTTCTTT. Translation: CASSTGGVSNTEAFF.

V and J are TRBV7-2 and TRBJ2-5; tentatively, D is TRBD1 (5 bases). With 1 base removed from V and 5 bases from J, the gap between germline ends came to 11 bases. The germline V gene encodes CDR1 SGHTA and CDR2 FQGNSA. This CDR3 has 14 residues. The CDR3 region has the DNA TGTGCCAGCAGCTTAGTAAGGGGCGTGGAGACCCAGTACTTC. Protein sequence: CASSLVRGVETQYF.

The rearrangement links TRBV6-6 to TRBJ1-5; D is undetermined. V lost 4 bases, J lost 2 bases, and 12 bases lay in between. The germline V gene encodes CDR1 MNHNY and CDR2 SVGAGI (reference sequence). This CDR3 has 15 residues. CDR3 DNA sequence: TGTGCCAGCAGTTCCGATCTAGGTGGCAATCAGCCCCAGCATTTT. Translated, it gives CASSSDLGGNQPQHF.